The rows below give T cell receptor beta chains drawn from one sample of a study of blood T cell repertoires in COVID-19. TCRdb's table, derived via immunoSEQ multiplex PCR, lists solely in-frame clones and lacks some. The sample yields fewer than 400,000 clones, 85% to 90% seen once. Input material: peripheral blood. Source of these receptors: a woman in her 30s with COVID-19, enrolled during active disease. Both conserved end residues are part of each CDR3. Each record gives: clone size, V gene, D gene, J gene, CDR3 protein, CDR3 DNA. A D gene is named only where the DNA matches it firmly. Size values are once, few and many counts, or a class for expanded clones, and some rows have none.

>NA|TRBV7-9|NA|TRBJ1-4
CASSLVWSEGVKEKLFF
TGTGCCAGCAGCTTAGTATGGTCCGAGGGGGTTAAGGAAAAACTGTTTTTT
>NA|TRBV1|NA|TRBJ1-2
CTSSPPVYGYTF
TGCACCAGCAGCCCCCCCGTCTATGGCTACACCTTC
>NA|TRBV7-9|TRBD1|TRBJ1-3
CASSPPGQVFSGNTIYF
TGTGCCAGCAGCCCTCCGGGACAGGTCTTCTCTGGAAACACCATATATTTT
>NA|TRBV6-5|TRBD1|TRBJ2-7
CASFVRGSTVQYF
TGTGCCAGCTTCGTCAGGGGGAGTACGGTGCAGTACTTC
>NA|TRBV3-1/TRBV3-2|NA|TRBJ1-3
CASSQAGSGNTIYF
TGTGCCAGCAGCCAAGCAGGCTCTGGAAACACCATATATTTT
>NA|TRBV3-1/TRBV3-2|NA|TRBJ2-2
CATRGGDTGELFF
TGTGCCACCCGAGGGGGAGACACCGGGGAGCTGTTTTTT
>NA|TRBV6-6|NA|TRBJ2-3
CASSPPISGYLTDTQYF
TGTGCCAGCAGTCCTCCGATTAGCGGCTATCTCACAGATACGCAGTATTTT
>NA|TRBV3-1/TRBV3-2|NA|TRBJ2-7
CASSPYAGGYEQYF
TGTGCCAGCAGCCCTTATGCCGGGGGCTACGAGCAGTACTTC
>NA|TRBV27|NA|TRBJ1-1
CASSFNGWQPSNTEAFF
TGTGCCAGCAGTTTTAATGGTTGGCAACCCTCGAACACTGAAGCTTTCTTT
>NA|TRBV14|NA|TRBJ1-6
CASSQEDGRGRTYNSPLHF
TGTGCCAGCAGCCAAGAGGATGGGAGAGGGCGGACCTATAATTCACCCCTCCACTTT
>NA|TRBV21-1|NA|TRBJ1-5
CASSRQGDQPQHF
TGTGCCAGCAGTCGACAGGGGGATCAGCCCCAGCATTTT
>NA|TRBV10-3|TRBD1|TRBJ1-5
CASRTGEFDQPQHF
TGTGCCAGCAGGACAGGGGAATTTGATCAGCCCCAGCATTTT
>NA|TRBV6-5|TRBD2|TRBJ2-7
CASSSAGLAAYEQYF
TGTGCCAGCAGTTCAGCCGGACTAGCGGCCTACGAGCAGTACTTC
>NA|TRBV7-9|TRBD1|TRBJ1-2
CASSLAGTGAANYGYTF
TGTGCCAGCAGCTTGGCCGGGACAGGGGCAGCTAACTATGGCTACACCTTC
>NA|TRBV6-4|NA|TRBJ1-1
CASSDSAGMNTEAFF
TGTGCCAGCAGTGACTCGGCCGGGATGAACACTGAAGCTTTCTTT
>NA|TRBV2|TRBD2|TRBJ2-2
CASSEGLAGVTGELFF
TGTGCCAGCAGTGAGGGACTAGCGGGAGTCACCGGGGAGCTGTTTTTT
>few|TRBV19|TRBD1|TRBJ1-5
CASSIDQGALPQPQHF
TGTGCCAGTAGTATCGACCAGGGGGCCCTGCCTCAGCCCCAGCATTTT
>NA|TRBV2|NA|TRBJ1-2
CASSEVRVLLGYTF
TGTGCCAGCAGTGAAGTTCGAGTATTGCTTGGCTACACCTTC
>NA|TRBV5-1|TRBD2|TRBJ2-5
CASSPGLAGEGETQYF
TGCGCCAGCAGCCCGGGACTAGCGGGAGAAGGAGAGACCCAGTACTTC
>NA|TRBV4-1|NA|TRBJ1-5
CASSRDRDTGQPQHF
TGCGCCAGCAGCCGCGACCGGGACACTGGTCAGCCCCAGCATTTT
>NA|TRBV5-5|NA|TRBJ2-7
CASSLAGGEQYF
TGTGCCAGCAGCTTGGCCGGAGGCGAGCAGTACTTC
>NA|TRBV3-1/TRBV3-2|NA|TRBJ1-1
CASSQDAGKNTEAFF
TGTGCCAGCAGCCAAGACGCAGGGAAAAACACTGAAGCTTTCTTT
>NA|TRBV18|TRBD1|TRBJ2-7
CASSLDRVSNEQYF
TGTGCCAGCTCACTCGACAGGGTGAGTAACGAGCAGTACTTC
>once|TRBV15|NA|TRBJ1-4
CATSRAGQANEKLFF
TGTGCCACCAGCAGAGCGGGACAAGCTAATGAAAAACTGTTTTTT
>NA|TRBV2|TRBD1|TRBJ2-1
CASKSTGGAYNEQFF
TGTGCCAGCAAGTCGACAGGGGGCGCCTACAATGAGCAGTTCTTC
>NA|TRBV28|NA|TRBJ2-2
CASSAQDPGNTGELFF
TGTGCCAGCAGCGCACAGGACCCGGGGAACACCGGGGAGCTGTTTTTT
>NA|TRBV25-1|NA|TRBJ1-4
CASSDRGRVEKLFF
TGTGCCAGCAGTGACCGAGGGCGGGTCGAAAAACTGTTTTTT
>few|TRBV27|NA|TRBJ2-5
CASSRTGSGETQYF
TGTGCCAGCAGTCGTACAGGGTCTGGGGAGACCCAGTACTTC
>NA|TRBV4-1|NA|TRBJ2-7
CASSQGELAEQYF
TGCGCCAGCAGCCAAGGGGAGTTGGCCGAGCAGTACTTC
>NA|TRBV3-1/TRBV3-2|NA|TRBJ1-2
CASSPWQNYGYTF
TGTGCCAGCAGCCCATGGCAGAACTATGGCTACACCTTC
>NA|TRBV19|NA|TRBJ2-7
CASSIPTEPYEQYF
TGTGCCAGTAGTATTCCGACAGAACCCTACGAGCAGTACTTC
>NA|TRBV19|TRBD2|TRBJ2-6
CASSDGGARSGANVLTF
TGTGCCAGTAGCGACGGGGGGGCGCGGTCCGGGGCCAACGTCCTGACTTTC
>NA|TRBV27|NA|TRBJ1-1
CASSLKRNTEAFF
TGTGCCAGCAGTTTAAAGAGGAACACTGAAGCTTTCTTT
>NA|TRBV19|TRBD1|TRBJ1-6
CASSRSLQGADNSPLHF
TGTGCCAGTAGTCGCTCCTTACAGGGGGCCGATAATTCACCCCTCCACTTT
>once|TRBV3-1/TRBV3-2|TRBD1|TRBJ1-2
CASSQGQGAGYTF
TGTGCCAGCAGCCAGGGCCAGGGGGCCGGTTACACCTTC
>once|TRBV9|NA|TRBJ2-2
CASSGGVELFF
TGTGCCAGCAGCGGGGGCGTGGAGCTGTTTTTT
>once|TRBV18|NA|TRBJ1-5
CASSISGRGPNQPQHF
TGTGCCAGCTCAATTTCAGGCAGGGGACCCAATCAGCCCCAGCATTTT
>NA|TRBV20-1|NA|TRBJ2-3
CSASRGTSTDTQYF
TGCAGTGCTAGTCGGGGAACTAGCACAGATACGCAGTATTTT
>NA|TRBV3-1/TRBV3-2|NA|TRBJ1-1
CASSLSRDTEAFF
TGTGCCAGCAGCCTTTCCAGGGACACTGAAGCTTTCTTT
>NA|TRBV10-3|NA|TRBJ1-1
CAVGAGGLRTEAFF
TGTGCCGTGGGGGCCGGGGGGCTTCGCACTGAAGCTTTCTTT
>few|TRBV9|TRBD1|TRBJ1-6
CASSEGTANNSPLHF
TGTGCCAGCAGCGAGGGGACAGCCAATAATTCACCCCTCCACTTT
>NA|TRBV10-3|NA|TRBJ1-3
CAISELQLSGNTIYF
TGTGCCATCAGTGAGCTTCAGTTATCTGGAAACACCATATATTTT
>NA|TRBV9|NA|TRBJ1-1
CASSVGEAAAEWNTEAFF
TGTGCCAGCAGCGTAGGGGAGGCTGCGGCAGAATGGAACACTGAAGCTTTCTTT
>once|TRBV6-5|NA|TRBJ1-2
CASSFDSVSGYTF
TGTGCCAGCAGTTTCGACTCAGTTTCTGGCTACACCTTC
>once|TRBV2|TRBD1|TRBJ1-2
CASSEIGDRGTTPF
TGTGCCAGCAGTGAGATAGGGGACAGGGGGACGACACCCTTC
>few|TRBV28|NA|TRBJ1-5
CASTPGRGYSNQPQHF
TGTGCCAGCACCCCCGGGCGGGGCTATAGCAATCAGCCCCAGCATTTT
>NA|TRBV6-4|TRBD2|TRBJ2-1
CASSEETSGISEQFF
TGTGCCAGCAGTGAAGAGACTAGCGGGATCAGCGAGCAGTTCTTC
>NA|TRBV11-2|NA|TRBJ2-7
CASSSLSYEQYF
TGTGCCAGCAGCTCTCTCTCCTACGAGCAGTACTTC
>NA|TRBV7-9|NA|TRBJ1-3
CASSLGLGSSGNTIYF
TGTGCCAGCAGCTTAGGTCTGGGGAGCTCTGGAAACACCATATATTTT
>NA|TRBV11-2|TRBD1|TRBJ2-7
CASRGRDRAFYEQYF
TGTGCCAGCAGGGGCCGGGACAGGGCGTTCTACGAGCAGTACTTC
>NA|TRBV28|NA|TRBJ1-5
CASSPQGRKQPQHF
TGTGCCAGCAGTCCTCAGGGAAGAAAGCAGCCCCAGCATTTT
>NA|TRBV28|TRBD1|TRBJ1-4
CASSFQGEPNEKLFF
TGTGCCAGCAGTTTTCAGGGGGAACCTAATGAAAAACTGTTTTTT
>NA|TRBV5-4|NA|TRBJ1-1
CASTGGRANTEAFF
TGTGCCAGCACCGGGGGGAGGGCGAACACTGAAGCTTTCTTT
>NA|TRBV28|TRBD1|TRBJ1-2
CASSGKTGAYGYTF
TGTGCCAGCAGTGGTAAGACAGGGGCCTATGGCTACACCTTC
>NA|TRBV6-5|NA|TRBJ2-1
CASSVSFNEQFF
TGTGCCAGCAGCGTATCGTTTAATGAGCAGTTCTTC
>NA|TRBV4-1|TRBD1|TRBJ2-2
CASSQERDRTNTGELFF
TGCGCCAGCAGCCAAGAAAGGGACAGGACCAACACCGGGGAGCTGTTTTTT
>NA|TRBV18|NA|TRBJ2-3
CASSQAGLTDTQYF
TGTGCCAGCTCACAAGCGGGCCTCACAGATACGCAGTATTTT